One T cell receptor (beta chain) is described in this entry. cDNA came from about 0.5 to 1 ug RNA primed by random hexamers. Each CDR3 protein is one row after TCRdb ran MiXCR on the immunoSEQ multiplex PCR reads. The repertoire has 200,000 to 250,000 distinct CDR3 sequences, roughly 93% of them found once; the top ten carry 0.15% to 0.2%. The V and J ends lost 3 bases and 5 bases, in that order; junction bases with no gene match: 7. Germline V gives CDR1 DFQATT, CDR2 SNEGSKA (reference sequence). This CDR3 is 14 amino acids long. TCR beta sequencing covered blood CD8+ and CD4+ T cells. These data originate in a study of CD8 T cells in Susac syndrome.

The TCR was taken from a human donor with Susac syndrome. Sequences were obtained from CD4+ T cells from PBMCs. The chain recombines TRBV20-1 with TRBJ1-5; TRBD1 aligns across 7 bases. CDR3 sequence: CSASPTGEYQPQHF. In DNA form, the CDR3 reads TGCAGTGCTAGCCCCACAGGGGAGTATCAGCCCCAGCATTTT.